This T cell receptor beta chain was identified in a study of human T cells and chemical hapten exposure. On the study more broadly: Yields of TCR per sample differed, chiefly owing to small differences in pooled library volume.

This clonotype came up many times. Before extraction, the whole blood was not fractionated, and total RNA was taken from it. The V gene lost 1 base and the J gene lost 5 bases, with 12 bases spanning the gap. Germline V lookup: CDR1 SEHNR, CDR2 FQNEAQ (reference sequence). The CDR3 runs to 15 residues. Library construction involved attaching unique molecular identifiers to individual cDNA molecules, which allowed quantitative, reproducible TCR counting. In the original analysis: Samples held a median of about 94,000 TCRs, range about 23,224–690,600. Each CDR3 protein gets one entry after TCRdb re-called the reads with MiXCR. Clone size and V and J calls follow TCRdb, not the original study. The sample comprises 95,000 to 150,000 distinct CDR3 sequences, 8% to 9.5% of which are singletons, and around 1.4% rests with the top ten.

The TCR originated in a human donor in good health. Some clones in this sample may be carry-over from other donors' samples. J is TRBJ2-1 and V is TRBV7-9; D is perhaps TRBD2 (7 bases). The sequencing sample was made of whole blood. CDR3 residues: CASSLGVGGDNEQFF. The CDR3 DNA reads TGTGCCAGCAGCTTAGGGGTAGGGGGGGACAATGAGCAGTTCTTC.